This entry is about one T cell receptor (beta chain). The antigen is undetermined. The data stem from a study of blood T cells in healthy people across ages. With each sample, at least 5.5 micrograms of total RNA were extracted. Primed by a sample-barcoded 5' primer and a J-beta primer mix, a second PCR proceeded for about 6 to 12 cycles. One entry per CDR3 protein results from TCRdb running MiXCR on the 5' RACE reads. The sample yields about 780,000 distinct CDR3 sequences, more than 35% seen once. Per germline, CDR1 SGDLS and CDR2 YYNGEE. V shed 4 bases and J 7 bases; nucleotides not matched to a gene: 6. CDR3 length: 16 residues. General study points: There was no known CMV status for donors, so expanded clonotype changes were possibly confounded. Long-lived donors exceeded aged donors in naive CD4+ cells and diversity. Older age went with lower TCR beta diversity per million T cells, in a roughly linear way.

J is TRBJ2-2 and V is TRBV9; 14 bases line up with TRBD2. The sequencing sample was made of blood. The TCR originated in a man aged 80 or over in good health. The CDR3 DNA is TGTGCCAGCAGCTTTGGACTAGCGGGAGGAGGCGGGGAGCTGTTTTTT. Protein product: CASSFGLAGGGGELFF.